The clone carrying this T cell receptor (beta chain) was counted a few times. This record belongs to a study of OX40 agonist ivuxolimab in advanced cancers. Sampling of blood occurred at baseline, cycle 4 day 1, and cycle 7 day 1. Germline values: CDR1 MNHEY, CDR2 SMNVEV (reference sequence). The CDR3 runs 13 residues. V was clipped by 4 bases and J by 5 bases, with 11 bases between them. Produced via immunoSEQ multiplex PCR; TCRdb's table is partial and in-frame only. The sample includes some 11,000 clones, about 81% seen only once; the top ten take 25% to 35%. This specimen was CD4+ or CD8+ T cells sorted from blood, taken in a trial of the OX40 agonist ivuxolimab. V gene TRBV27 combines with J gene TRBJ1-1; the D is unclear. This sequence originates from an adult with an advanced solid tumor such as melanoma, head and neck, liver or kidney cancer. CDR3 coding DNA: TGTGCCAGCAGTTCCCCCGGACTGACTGAAGCTTTCTTT. Translation gives CASSSPGLTEAFF.